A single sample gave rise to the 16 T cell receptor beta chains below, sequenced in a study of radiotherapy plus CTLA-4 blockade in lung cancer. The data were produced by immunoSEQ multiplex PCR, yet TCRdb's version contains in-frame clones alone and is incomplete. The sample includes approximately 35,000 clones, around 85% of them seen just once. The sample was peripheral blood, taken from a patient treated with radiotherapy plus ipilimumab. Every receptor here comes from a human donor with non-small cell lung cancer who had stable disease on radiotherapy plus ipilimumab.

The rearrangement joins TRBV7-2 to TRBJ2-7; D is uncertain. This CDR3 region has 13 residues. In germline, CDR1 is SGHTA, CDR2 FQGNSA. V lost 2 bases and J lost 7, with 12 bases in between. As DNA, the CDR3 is TGTGCCAGCAGCTTATCCCGCGGTGGGGAGCAGTACTTC. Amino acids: CASSLSRGGEQYF.

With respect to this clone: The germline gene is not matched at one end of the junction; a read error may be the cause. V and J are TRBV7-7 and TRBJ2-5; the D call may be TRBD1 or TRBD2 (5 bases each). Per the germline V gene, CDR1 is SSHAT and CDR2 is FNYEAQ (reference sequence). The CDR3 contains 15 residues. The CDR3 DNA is TGTGCTAGCAGCTTAGCGTATACAGGCCAAGAGACCCAGTACTTC. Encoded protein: CASSLAYTGQETQYF.

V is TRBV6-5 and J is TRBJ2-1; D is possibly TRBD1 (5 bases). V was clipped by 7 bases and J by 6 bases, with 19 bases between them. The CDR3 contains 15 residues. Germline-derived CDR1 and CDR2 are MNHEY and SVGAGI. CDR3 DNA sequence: TGTGCCAGCACCAAGGGGTCAAGGGTGTCCAATGAGCAGTTCTTC. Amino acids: CASTKGSRVSNEQFF.

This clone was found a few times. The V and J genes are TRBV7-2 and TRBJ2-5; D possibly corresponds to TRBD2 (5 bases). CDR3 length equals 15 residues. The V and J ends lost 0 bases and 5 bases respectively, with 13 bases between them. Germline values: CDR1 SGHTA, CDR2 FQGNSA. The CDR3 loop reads CASSLAPGMGETQYF. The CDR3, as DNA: TGTGCCAGCAGCTTAGCCCCGGGGATGGGGGAGACCCAGTACTTC.

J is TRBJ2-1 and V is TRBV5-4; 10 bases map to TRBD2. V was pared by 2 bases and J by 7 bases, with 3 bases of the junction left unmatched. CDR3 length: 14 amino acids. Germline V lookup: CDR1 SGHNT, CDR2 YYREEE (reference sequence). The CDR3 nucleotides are TGTGCCAGCAGCTTTAGCGGGAGGTCGAATGAGCAGTTCTTC. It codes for CASSFSGRSNEQFF. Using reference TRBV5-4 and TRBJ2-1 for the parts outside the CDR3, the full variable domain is ETGVTQSPTHLIKTRGQQVTLRCSSQSGHNTVSWYQQALGQGPQFIFQYYREEENGRGNFPPRFSGLQFPNYSSELNVNALELDDSALYLCASSFSGRSNEQFFGPGTRLTVL.

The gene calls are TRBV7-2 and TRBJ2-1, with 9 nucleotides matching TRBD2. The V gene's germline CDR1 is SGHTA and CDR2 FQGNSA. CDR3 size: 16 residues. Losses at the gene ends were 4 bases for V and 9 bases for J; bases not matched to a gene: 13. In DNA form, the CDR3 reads TGTGCCAGCAGCTCGCCGGGTAGCGGGAGTAGGGCTGAGCAGTTCTTC. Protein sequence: CASSSPGSGSRAEQFF.

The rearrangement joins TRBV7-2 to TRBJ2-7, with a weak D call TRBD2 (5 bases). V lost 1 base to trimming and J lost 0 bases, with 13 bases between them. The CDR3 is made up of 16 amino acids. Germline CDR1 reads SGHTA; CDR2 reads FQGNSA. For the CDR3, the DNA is TGTGCCAGCAGCTTAGATGGACTCCAGAGCTCCTACGAGCAGTACTTC. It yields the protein CASSLDGLQSSYEQYF.

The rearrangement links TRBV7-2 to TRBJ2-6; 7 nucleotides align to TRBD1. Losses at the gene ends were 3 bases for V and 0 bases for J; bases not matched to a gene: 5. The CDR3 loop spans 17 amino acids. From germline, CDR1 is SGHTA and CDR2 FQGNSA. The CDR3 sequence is CASSLGQPLSGANVLTF. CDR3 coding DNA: TGTGCCAGCAGCTTGGGACAGCCACTCTCTGGGGCCAACGTCCTGACTTTC.

The chain's CDR3 is CASSLLGREAHYEQYF. Written as DNA, the CDR3 is TGTGCCAGCAGTCTACTAGGGCGGGAAGCACACTACGAGCAGTACTTC. The V and J genes are TRBV28 and TRBJ2-7; possibly TRBD2 for D (6 bases). Trimming left V 5 bases short and J 3 bases short, with 20 bases between. The CDR3 has 16 residues. Germline V CDR1 and CDR2: MDHEN, SYDVKM.

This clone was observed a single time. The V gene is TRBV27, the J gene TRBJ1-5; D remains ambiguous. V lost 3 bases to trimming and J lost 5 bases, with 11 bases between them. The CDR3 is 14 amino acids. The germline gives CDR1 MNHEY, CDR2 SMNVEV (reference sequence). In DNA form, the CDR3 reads TGTGCCAGCAGTTTGGCCGGGTTCGATCAGCCCCAGCATTTT. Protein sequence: CASSLAGFDQPQHF.

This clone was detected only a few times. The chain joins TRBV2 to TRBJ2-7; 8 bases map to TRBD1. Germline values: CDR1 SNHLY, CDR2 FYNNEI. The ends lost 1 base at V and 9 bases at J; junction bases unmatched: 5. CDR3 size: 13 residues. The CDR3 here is CASSEGWTGRQYF. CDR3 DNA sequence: TGTGCCAGCAGTGAAGGATGGACAGGGCGGCAGTACTTC.

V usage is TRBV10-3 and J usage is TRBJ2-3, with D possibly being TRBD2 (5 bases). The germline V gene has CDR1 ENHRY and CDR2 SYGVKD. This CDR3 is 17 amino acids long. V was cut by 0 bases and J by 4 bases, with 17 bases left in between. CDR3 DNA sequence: TGTGCCATCAGTGAGTCGGCGGGCGCGAGGGATGCAGATACGCAGTATTTT. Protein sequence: CAISESAGARDADTQYF.

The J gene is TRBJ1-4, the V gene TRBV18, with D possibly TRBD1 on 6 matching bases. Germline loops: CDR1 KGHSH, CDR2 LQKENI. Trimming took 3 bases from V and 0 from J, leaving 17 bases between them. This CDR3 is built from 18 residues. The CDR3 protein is CASSPINRVTATNEKLFF. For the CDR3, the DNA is TGTGCCAGCTCACCTATCAACAGGGTTACGGCAACTAATGAAAAACTGTTTTTT.

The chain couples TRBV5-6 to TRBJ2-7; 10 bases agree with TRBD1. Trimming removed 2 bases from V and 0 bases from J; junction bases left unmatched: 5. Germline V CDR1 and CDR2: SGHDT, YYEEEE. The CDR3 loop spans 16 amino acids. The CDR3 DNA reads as TGTGCCAGCAGCTTAGGGGACAGGGGTAGCTCCTACGAGCAGTACTTC. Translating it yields CASSLGDRGSSYEQYF.

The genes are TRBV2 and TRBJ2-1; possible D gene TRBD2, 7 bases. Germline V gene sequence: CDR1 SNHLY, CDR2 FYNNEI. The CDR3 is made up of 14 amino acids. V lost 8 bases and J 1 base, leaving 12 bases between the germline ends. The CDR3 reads CASGRGVSYNEQFF. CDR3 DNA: TGTGCCAGCGGGAGGGGGGTGTCCTACAATGAGCAGTTCTTC.

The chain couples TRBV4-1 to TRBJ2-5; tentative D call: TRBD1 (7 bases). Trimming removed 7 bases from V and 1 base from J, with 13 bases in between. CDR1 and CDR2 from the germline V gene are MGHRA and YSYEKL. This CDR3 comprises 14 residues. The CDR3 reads CASTQGGRQETQYF. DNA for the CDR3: TGCGCCAGCACCCAGGGGGGACGCCAAGAGACCCAGTACTTC.